The 21 T cell receptor beta chains given below trace back to one sample, sequenced in a study of metastatic and nonmetastatic thyroid tumors. Every patient underwent thyroid surgery untreated. TCRdb reprocessed the PCR reads via MiXCR. This sample has tens of thousands of clones; about 24% occur once, and the top ten carry more than 12%. Material for sequencing was blood. The receptors stem from a female donor with papillary thyroid cancer or a benign thyroid nodule (not recorded which). Some clones in this sample may be carry-over from other donors' samples.

This clone rates as medium-sized. J is TRBJ2-1 and V is TRBV6-5; 7 bases align to TRBD2. Germline V gene lookup returns CDR1 MNHEY and CDR2 SVGAGI. The length of the CDR3 is 16 residues. V lost 3 bases, J lost 7 bases, and 12 bases stayed unmatched. The CDR3: CASSYRRLAGANEQFF. The CDR3 DNA is TGTGCCAGCAGTTATAGGCGACTAGCCGGAGCTAATGAGCAGTTCTTC.

The sample holds many counts of this clone. The rearrangement uses TRBV19 and TRBJ1-1; no firm D call. Germline V CDR1 and CDR2: LNHDA, SQIVND (reference sequence). Trimming took off 11 bases at V and 0 bases at J, with 16 bases between the two ends. The CDR3 is made up of 14 amino acids. CDR3 loop: CAVRTPGVNTEAFF. CDR3 DNA sequence: TGTGCCGTTAGGACCCCCGGAGTGAACACTGAAGCTTTCTTT.

This clone was counted between two and nine times. A junction end diverges from the germline sequence, so it may reflect a read error. The CDR3 sequence: CSSSLPILGTTTDTQYF. CDR3 DNA sequence: TGTTCCAGCAGTTTACCGATACTAGGAACTACCACAGATACGCAGTATTTT. This chain connects TRBV28 to TRBJ2-3, with a tentative D call TRBD2 (5 bases). This CDR3 spans 17 amino acids. The germline CDR1 and CDR2 sequences are MDHEN and SYDVKM. The full variable domain, rest sourced from reference TRBV28 and TRBJ2-3, is DVKVTQSSRYLVKRTGEKVFLECVQDMDHENMFWYRQDPGLGLRLIYFSYDVKMKEKGDIPEGYSVSREKKERFSLILESASTNQTSMYLCSSSLPILGTTTDTQYFGPGTRLTVL.

This rearrangement joins TRBV3-1 to TRBJ2-7; the match to TRBD1 covers 8 bases. This CDR3 contains 14 residues. CDR1 and CDR2 (germline): LGHDT, YNNKEL (reference sequence). V lost 4 bases and J lost 1; bases outside the gene matches: 3. The CDR3 bases are TGTGCCAGCAGCCCTTGGACAGGGTCCTACGAGCAGTACTTC. It is translated as CASSPWTGSYEQYF.

This clone was counted only a few times. This chain uses TRBV6-1 with TRBJ2-7; D unclear. The CDR3 totals 13 residues. CDR1 is MNHNS and CDR2 is SASEGT in the germline V gene. The V gene lost 6 bases and the J gene lost 6 bases, with 15 bases spanning the gap. CDR3: CASRDGFHSEQYF. In DNA, the CDR3 is TGTGCCAGCAGAGACGGGTTTCACTCCGAGCAGTACTTC.

In its sample, this clone ranks as medium-sized. The CDR3 DNA sequence: TGCGCCAGCAGTTCATCGGGACAGGGATCAAAAGAGACCCAGTACTTC. Protein: CASSSSGQGSKETQYF. J is TRBJ2-5 and V is TRBV10-1; TRBD1 aligns across 9 bases. V lost 5 bases, J lost 3 bases, and 10 bases stayed unmatched. The CDR3 loop spans 16 amino acids. Per germline, CDR1 WNHNN and CDR2 SYGVQD (reference sequence).

By sample share, this clone is medium-sized. The chain links TRBV7-2 to TRBJ1-1, with D unresolved. Trimming left V 5 bases short and J 6 bases short, with 7 bases between. The CDR3 totals 11 residues. Germline-derived CDR1 and CDR2 are SGHTA and FQGNSA. CDR3 DNA sequence: TGTGCCAGCAGCGCCTACGCTGAAGCTTTCTTT. Amino acids: CASSAYAEAFF.

CDR3 in DNA: TGTGCCAGCAGCCACAGACTAGCGGGAGTTGACGAGCAGTACTTC. It codes for CASSHRLAGVDEQYF. V gene TRBV7-4 combines with J gene TRBJ2-7, with TRBD2 matching 12 bases. The germline V gene encodes CDR1 SGHVT and CDR2 SQSDAQ. This CDR3 is built from 15 residues. The V segment lost 5 bases and the J segment 5 bases; nucleotides outside the gene matches: 7.

J is TRBJ2-3 and V is TRBV18; D is ambiguous. V was pared by 5 bases and J by 2 bases, with 2 bases between. The CDR3 runs to 11 residues. The germline CDR1 and CDR2 sequences are KGHSH and LQKENI. CDR3 protein: CASSNTDTQYF. CDR3 bases: TGTGCCAGCTCAAACACAGATACGCAGTATTTT.

The CDR3: CTCRDRGLEQYF. DNA of the CDR3: TGCACCTGCCGGGACAGGGGACTCGAGCAGTACTTC. The chain joins TRBV20-1 to TRBJ2-7; 10 bases map to TRBD1. Germline V gene sequence: CDR1 DFQATT, CDR2 SNEGSKA (reference sequence). CDR3 length: 12 amino acids.

This clone was picked up a small number of times. CDR3 nucleotides: TGTGCCAGCAGCGGTACTAGCGGGGGAGTTAATGAGCAGTTCTTC. It yields the protein CASSGTSGGVNEQFF. The chain combines TRBV6-2 or TRBV6-3 with TRBJ2-1; 11 nucleotides agree with TRBD2. The CDR3 has 15 residues. V shed 6 bases, J shed 7 bases, and the junction held 8 bases outside the gene matches. Germline CDR1 reads MNHEY; CDR2 reads SVGEGT.

This clone has ten or more counts. V gene TRBV29-1 combines with J gene TRBJ2-3, with 7 bases that match TRBD2. With 0 bases clipped from V and 8 bases from J, the junction kept 8 bases outside the gene matches. The CDR3 runs 14 residues. The germline V gene encodes CDR1 SQVTM and CDR2 ANQGSEA. The CDR3 sequence: CSVEEGGRRGTQYF. The CDR3 bases are TGCAGCGTTGAAGAAGGCGGGAGAAGAGGTACGCAGTATTTT.

Only a few counts were recorded for this clone. The junction departs from the called germline gene at one end, perhaps through a read error. V usage is TRBV27 and J usage is TRBJ2-7, with 7 bases identical to TRBD2. The V gene's germline CDR1 is MNHEY and CDR2 SMNVEV (reference sequence). The CDR3 has 14 residues. In DNA, the CDR3 is TGTGCCTCGAGGGTGGGGAGGGCCTCGACCGAGCATTACTTC. Protein sequence: CASRVGRASTEHYF.

At least ten counts were recorded for this clone. The chain is built from TRBV20-1 and TRBJ2-7; D unclear. V was trimmed by 6 bases and J by 2 bases, leaving 14 bases between them. Germline V gene data show CDR1 as DFQATT and CDR2 as SNEGSKA (reference sequence). The CDR3 is made up of 13 amino acids. CDR3 in DNA: TGCAGTGCCCATTTGCAGCAGGCCTACGAGCAGTACTTC. Its protein is CSAHLQQAYEQYF.

This clone is labeled as medium-sized. Here the CDR3 reads CASSLHSSYEQYF. As DNA, the CDR3 is TGTGCCAGCAGTTTACACTCCTCCTACGAGCAGTACTTC. This sequence joins TRBV12-3 or TRBV12-4 and TRBJ2-7; D not resolved. The ends were cut back, 2 bases at V and 0 bases at J, with 5 bases in the middle. The CDR3 consists of 13 residues.

Turning to this clone: An end of the junction differs from the germline gene, which may be a read error. V usage is TRBV6-2 or TRBV6-3 and J usage is TRBJ2-7, with D perhaps matching TRBD1 (6 bases). This CDR3 comprises 14 residues. Looked up from germline, CDR1 is MNHEY and CDR2 is SVGEGT. In nucleotides, the CDR3 is TGTGCCAGCAGTTCCGGGACATGGTTTGGAGAGCATTACTTC. Encoded protein: CASSSGTWFGEHYF.

This clone appeared many times. V and J are TRBV24-1 and TRBJ2-1; either TRBD1 or TRBD2 may fit D (5 bases each). Germline CDR1 is KGHDR and CDR2 is SFDVKD. V was trimmed by 3 bases and J by 7 bases, leaving 24 bases between them. The CDR3 has 18 residues. The chain's CDR3 is CATSDPRWVSGLGNEQFF. DNA for the CDR3: TGTGCCACCAGTGATCCCCGTTGGGTTTCGGGGCTGGGGAATGAGCAGTTCTTC.

This clone was detected many times. This sequence joins TRBV28 and TRBJ2-5, with 8 bases identical to TRBD1. Germline lookup yields CDR1 MDHEN and CDR2 SYDVKM. The CDR3 is 14 amino acids. After removal of 3 bases from V and 6 bases from J, the junction contained 6 bases not matched to a gene. This CDR3 is CASSFGQGMKTQYF. The CDR3 bases are TGTGCCAGCAGTTTTGGACAGGGCATGAAGACCCAGTACTTC. Full variable domain (remainder filled in from reference TRBV28 and TRBJ2-5): DVKVTQSSRYLVKRTGEKVFLECVQDMDHENMFWYRQDPGLGLRLIYFSYDVKMKEKGDIPEGYSVSREKKERFSLILESASTNQTSMYLCASSFGQGMKTQYFGPGTRLLVL.

This clone has only a few counts. Other DNA variants within this sample encode the same CDR3. The V and J genes are TRBV28 and TRBJ1-2, with 7 positions matching TRBD1. The V and J ends lost 10 bases and 5 bases, in that order; junction bases with no gene match: 10. This CDR3 contains 13 residues. Germline CDR1 is MDHEN and CDR2 is SYDVKM. In DNA form, the CDR3 reads TGTGCCAACAACAGGGACAGCAAATATGGCTACACCTTC. Translation gives CANNRDSKYGYTF.

In this sample, this clone turned up many times. V is TRBV9 and J is TRBJ1-2; no reliable D call. This CDR3 is 12 amino acids long. With 3 bases removed from V and 7 bases from J, the gap between germline ends came to 10 bases. Germline V CDR1 and CDR2: SGDLS, YYNGEE. CDR3 nucleotide sequence: TGTGCCAGCAGCGGTCCAGAGCCTGGCTACACCTTC. Its translation: CASSGPEPGYTF.

This sequence joins TRBV11-2 and TRBJ1-1; TRBD1 might be the D (5 bases). The length of the CDR3 is 16 residues. The germline V gene has CDR1 SGHAT and CDR2 FQNNGV. The germline V and J ends were trimmed by 1 base and 4 bases, with 16 bases remaining between them. The CDR3 is CASSLGSGVRVTEAFF. For the CDR3, the DNA is TGTGCCAGCAGCTTAGGGTCGGGGGTCAGGGTCACTGAAGCTTTCTTT.